Listed below are T cell receptor beta chains from one sample, sequenced in a study of blood T cell repertoires in COVID-19. Here immunoSEQ multiplex PCR was the method, and the copy in TCRdb shows in-frame clones only, minus some. The profile covers a few hundred thousand clones, with 70% to 90% appearing a single time and under 2.5% taken by the ten largest. Sequenced material: PBMCs or T cells enriched from blood (not recorded which). The receptors stem from a man in his thirties or forties who had recovered from COVID-19. The conserved cysteine and the conserved F or W are not part of the CDR3 here.

j_call v_call cdr3_aa
TRBJ2-1 TRBV24-1 ATSRSNEQF
TRBJ2-1 TRBV2 ASKGLAAEQF
TRBJ2-3 TRBV5-1 ASSLVVAGGADTQY
TRBJ1-1 TRBV3-1/TRBV3-2 ASSQDIGTGYTEAF
TRBJ1-5 TRBV4-2 ASSQQGNNQPQH
TRBJ1-5 TRBV5-8 ASSLGSSENQPQH
TRBJ2-7 TRBV27 ASSRDRTYEQY
TRBJ1-2 TRBV10-2 ASSVGQAVTIRYT
TRBJ2-1 TRBV7-3 ASSLGGASYNEQF
TRBJ1-1 TRBV7-2 ASSLGHQNTEAF
TRBJ1-5 TRBV5-1 ARAGINNQPQH
TRBJ1-6 TRBV5-4 ASSPDVPRGNSPLH
TRBJ1-1 TRBV9 ASSSGTGGIGTLAEAF
TRBJ2-7 TRBV4-3 ASSQEGGGSYEQY
TRBJ1-5 TRBV7-8 ASSSGGGNSNQPQH
TRBJ1-1 TRBV20-1 SASSDTNTEAF
TRBJ2-3 TRBV20-1 SASGWGGTDTQY
TRBJ1-2 TRBV5-1 ASSLDTTGGSYGYT
TRBJ2-1 TRBV7-2 ASRPGQAVGEQF
TRBJ1-6 TRBV11-2 ASSLDRRYNSPLH
TRBJ1-2 TRBV19 ASTRGGANYGYT
TRBJ2-1 TRBV18 ASSHRDSKTNEQF
TRBJ2-3 TRBV7-9 ASSLSSGRRTDTQY
TRBJ2-1 TRBV9 ASSFGTSGEQF
TRBJ1-6 TRBV7-3 ASSLFGQDSSPLH
TRBJ1-1 TRBV7-2 ASSLGTTSRTEAF
TRBJ1-1 TRBV7-8 ASSLGRSMNTEAF
TRBJ1-5 TRBV18 ASEQGSNQPQH
TRBJ2-1 TRBV7-9 ASSYGTSLVEEQF
TRBJ1-2 TRBV6-5 ASRMTANYGYT
TRBJ1-2 TRBV6-1 ASSEASVGQQYT
TRBJ2-7 TRBV10-3 AISDRGEQY
TRBJ1-6 TRBV4-1 ASSQETGLGRSPLH
TRBJ2-3 TRBV19 ASSTHHRLAGDTDTQY
TRBJ2-3 TRBV4-1 ASSQFTSGGARTDTQY
TRBJ1-1 TRBV6-5 ASAMSRSNTEAF
TRBJ2-7 TRBV27 ASSLRTGVAYEQY
TRBJ1-2 TRBV6-1 ASSEGTGAGYT
TRBJ2-7 TRBV5-1 ASSSQGSEQY